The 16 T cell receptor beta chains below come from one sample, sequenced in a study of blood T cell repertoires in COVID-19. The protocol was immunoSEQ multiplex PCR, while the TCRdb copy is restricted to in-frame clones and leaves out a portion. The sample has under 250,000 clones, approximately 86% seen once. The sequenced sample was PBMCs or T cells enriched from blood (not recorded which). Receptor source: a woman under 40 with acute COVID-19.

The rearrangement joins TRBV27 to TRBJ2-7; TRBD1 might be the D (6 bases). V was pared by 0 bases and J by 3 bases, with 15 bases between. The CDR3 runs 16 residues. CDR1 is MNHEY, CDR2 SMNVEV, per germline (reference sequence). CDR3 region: CASSLSSPGVDYEQYF. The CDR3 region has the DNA TGTGCCAGCAGTTTATCTTCGCCAGGGGTGGACTACGAGCAGTACTTC.

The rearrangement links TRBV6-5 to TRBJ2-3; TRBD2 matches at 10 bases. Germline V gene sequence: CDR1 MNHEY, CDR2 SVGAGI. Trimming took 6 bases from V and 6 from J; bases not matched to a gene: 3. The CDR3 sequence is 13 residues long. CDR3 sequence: CASRLAGIDTQYF. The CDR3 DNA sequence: TGTGCCAGCAGACTAGCGGGGATCGATACGCAGTATTTT.

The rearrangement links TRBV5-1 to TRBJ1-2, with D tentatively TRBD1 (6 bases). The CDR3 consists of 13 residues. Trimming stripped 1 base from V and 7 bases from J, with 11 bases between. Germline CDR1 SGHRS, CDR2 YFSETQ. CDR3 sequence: CASSLTGQSGYTF. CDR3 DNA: TGCGCCAGCAGCTTGACAGGGCAATCTGGCTACACCTTC.

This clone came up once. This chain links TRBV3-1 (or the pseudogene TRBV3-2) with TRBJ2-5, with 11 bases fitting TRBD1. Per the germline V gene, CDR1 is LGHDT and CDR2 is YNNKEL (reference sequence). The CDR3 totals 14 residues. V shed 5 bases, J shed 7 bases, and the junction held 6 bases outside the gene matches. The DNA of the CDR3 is TGTGCCAGCAGCTTGGGACAGGGGGAGGGGACCCAGTACTTC. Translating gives CASSLGQGEGTQYF.

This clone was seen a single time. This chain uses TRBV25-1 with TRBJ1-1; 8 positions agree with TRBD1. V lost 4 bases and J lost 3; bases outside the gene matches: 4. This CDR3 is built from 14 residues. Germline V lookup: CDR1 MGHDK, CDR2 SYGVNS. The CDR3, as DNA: TGTGCCAGCAGTGCCACAGGGGGGGACACTGAAGCTTTCTTT. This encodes CASSATGGDTEAFF.

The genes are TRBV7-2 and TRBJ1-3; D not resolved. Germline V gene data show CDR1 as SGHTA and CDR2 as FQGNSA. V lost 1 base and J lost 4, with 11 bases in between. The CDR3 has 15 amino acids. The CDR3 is CASSLVGVAGNTIYF. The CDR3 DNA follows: TGTGCCAGCAGCTTAGTGGGAGTGGCCGGAAACACCATATATTTT.

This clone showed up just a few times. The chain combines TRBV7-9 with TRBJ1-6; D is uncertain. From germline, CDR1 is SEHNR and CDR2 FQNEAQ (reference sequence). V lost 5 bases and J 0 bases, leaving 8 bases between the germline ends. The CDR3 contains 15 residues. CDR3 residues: CASSPVSSYNSPLHF. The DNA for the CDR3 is TGTGCCAGCAGCCCAGTCAGCTCCTATAATTCACCCCTCCACTTT.

This CDR3 reads CASSPRDSGTQYF. The CDR3 coding sequence is TGCGCCAGCAGCCCCCGGGACAGCGGGACCCAGTACTTC. V usage is TRBV5-1 and J usage is TRBJ2-5; 7 bases are shared with TRBD1. Germline trimming cut 4 bases from V and 7 bases from J; bases unmatched to any gene: 7. From germline, CDR1 is SGHRS and CDR2 YFSETQ. There are 13 residues in the CDR3.

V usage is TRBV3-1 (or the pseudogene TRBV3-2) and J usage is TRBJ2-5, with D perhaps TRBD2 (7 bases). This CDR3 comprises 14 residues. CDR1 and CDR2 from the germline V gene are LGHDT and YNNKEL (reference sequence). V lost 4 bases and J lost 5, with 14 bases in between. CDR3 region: CASSLNRGAETQYF. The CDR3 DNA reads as TGTGCCAGCAGCCTCAACCGGGGGGCCGAGACCCAGTACTTC.

Here the CDR3 DNA reads TGTGCCAGCTCACCCACGGTAGGGAGCTCCTACGAGCAGTACTTC. It specifies CASSPTVGSSYEQYF. The rearrangement joins TRBV18 to TRBJ2-7, with D possibly being TRBD2 (5 bases). The germline V gene encodes CDR1 KGHSH and CDR2 LQKENI. The CDR3 totals 15 residues. The ends were cut back, 3 bases at V and 0 bases at J, with 12 bases in the middle. Filled out from reference TRBV18 and TRBJ2-7, the complete variable domain reads NAGVMQNPRHLVRRRGQEARLRCSPMKGHSHVYWYRQLPEEGLKFMVYLQKENIIDESGMPKERFSAEFPKEGPSILRIQQVVRGDSAAYFCASSPTVGSSYEQYFGPGTRLTVT.

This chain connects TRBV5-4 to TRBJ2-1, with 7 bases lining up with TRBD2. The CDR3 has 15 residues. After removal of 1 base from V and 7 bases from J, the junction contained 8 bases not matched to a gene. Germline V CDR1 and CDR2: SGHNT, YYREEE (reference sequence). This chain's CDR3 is CASSLSPQLANEQFF. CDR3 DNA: TGTGCCAGCAGCTTGAGTCCCCAACTAGCGAATGAGCAGTTCTTC.

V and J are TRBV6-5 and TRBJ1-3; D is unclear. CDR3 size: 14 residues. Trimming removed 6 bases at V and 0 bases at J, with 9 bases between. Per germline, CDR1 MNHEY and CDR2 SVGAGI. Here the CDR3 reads CASSQAFSGNTIYF. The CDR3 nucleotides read TGTGCCAGCAGCCAGGCTTTCTCTGGAAACACCATATATTTT.

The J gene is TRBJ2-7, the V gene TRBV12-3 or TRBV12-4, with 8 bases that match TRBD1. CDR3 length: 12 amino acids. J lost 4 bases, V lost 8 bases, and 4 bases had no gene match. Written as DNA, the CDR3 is TGTGCCAGCGGAACAGGGGGTTACGAGCAGTACTTC. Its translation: CASGTGGYEQYF.

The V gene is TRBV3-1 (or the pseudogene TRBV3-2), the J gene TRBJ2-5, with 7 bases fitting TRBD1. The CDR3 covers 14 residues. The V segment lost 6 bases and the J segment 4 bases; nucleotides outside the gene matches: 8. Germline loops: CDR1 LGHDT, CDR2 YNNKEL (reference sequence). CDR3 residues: CASRPTGDGETQYF. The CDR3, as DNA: TGTGCCAGCAGGCCAACAGGGGATGGAGAGACCCAGTACTTC.

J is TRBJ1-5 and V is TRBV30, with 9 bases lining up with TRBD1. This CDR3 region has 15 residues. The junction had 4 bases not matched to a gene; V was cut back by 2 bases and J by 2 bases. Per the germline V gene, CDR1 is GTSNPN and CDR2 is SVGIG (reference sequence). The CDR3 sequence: CAWSYRGQGNQPQHF. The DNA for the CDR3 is TGTGCCTGGAGTTACAGGGGGCAGGGCAATCAGCCCCAGCATTTT.

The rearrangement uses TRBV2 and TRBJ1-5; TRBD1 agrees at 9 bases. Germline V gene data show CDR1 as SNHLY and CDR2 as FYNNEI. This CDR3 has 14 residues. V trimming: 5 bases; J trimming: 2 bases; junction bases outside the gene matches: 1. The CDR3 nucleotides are TGTGCCAGCAGTAGGGACAGGGGCAATCAGCCCCAGCATTTT. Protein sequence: CASSRDRGNQPQHF. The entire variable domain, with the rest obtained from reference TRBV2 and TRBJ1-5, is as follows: EPEVTQTPSHQVTQMGQEVILRCVPISNHLYFYWYRQILGQKVEFLVSFYNNEISEKSEIFDDQFSVERPDGSNFTLKIRSTKLEDSAMYFCASSRDRGNQPQHFGDGTRLSIL.